A selection of T cell receptor beta chains follows, all from one sample in a study of blood T cell repertoires in COVID-19. Measured with immunoSEQ multiplex PCR; TCRdb has only the in-frame clones, and not every one. The sample lists around 500,000 clones; roughly 90% were seen once. Sequencing input: PBMCs or T cells enriched from blood (not recorded which). These receptors were obtained from a woman in her 40s who had recovered from COVID-19. The CDR3 runs from the conserved cysteine through the conserved F or W. D genes are given only for firm matches. The size of a clone is reported for some rows only, either as once, few or many, or as a class for expanded clones.

D	V	J	size	DNA	CDR3
-	TRBV30	TRBJ2-3	once	TGTGCCTGGAGGCGGGACTCGCTCACAGATACGCAGTATTTT	CAWRRDSLTDTQYF
-	TRBV7-6	TRBJ1-6	-	TGTGCCAGCAGCTTGTTCGCGGGGGCGAATTCACCCCTCCACTTT	CASSLFAGANSPLHF
TRBD1	TRBV2	TRBJ1-2	-	TGTGCCAGCAGTGAAGGGGCAGGGGGTTATGGCTACACCTTC	CASSEGAGGYGYTF
-	TRBV29-1	TRBJ2-5	-	TGCAGCGTTGGTCTTTGGGACAACCAAGAGACCCAGTACTTC	CSVGLWDNQETQYF
TRBD1	TRBV5-1	TRBJ1-2	-	TGCGCCAGCAGCGCCGCGGCCGGGACAGGGCCTGGCTACACCTTC	CASSAAAGTGPGYTF
-	TRBV20-1	TRBJ1-5	-	TGCAGTGCTAGTTCGTTCCCCAGCAATCAGCCCCAGCATTTT	CSASSFPSNQPQHF
TRBD1	TRBV7-2	TRBJ1-2	-	TGTGCCAGCACCTCGACAGGGTCTGATGGCTACACCTTC	CASTSTGSDGYTF
-	TRBV7-8	TRBJ2-7	-	TGTGCCAGCAGCTTGACCTCTTTTTCTAGCGCTTCCTACGAGCAGTACTTC	CASSLTSFSSASYEQYF
TRBD1	TRBV5-1	TRBJ1-1	-	TGCGCCAGCAGCCCAGGGGGAGTCAACACTGAAGCTTTCTTT	CASSPGGVNTEAFF
TRBD2	TRBV9	TRBJ2-7	-	TGTGCCAGCAGCGGGGGACTAGCGGTTTATCCTTCCGACTTC	CASSGGLAVYPSDF